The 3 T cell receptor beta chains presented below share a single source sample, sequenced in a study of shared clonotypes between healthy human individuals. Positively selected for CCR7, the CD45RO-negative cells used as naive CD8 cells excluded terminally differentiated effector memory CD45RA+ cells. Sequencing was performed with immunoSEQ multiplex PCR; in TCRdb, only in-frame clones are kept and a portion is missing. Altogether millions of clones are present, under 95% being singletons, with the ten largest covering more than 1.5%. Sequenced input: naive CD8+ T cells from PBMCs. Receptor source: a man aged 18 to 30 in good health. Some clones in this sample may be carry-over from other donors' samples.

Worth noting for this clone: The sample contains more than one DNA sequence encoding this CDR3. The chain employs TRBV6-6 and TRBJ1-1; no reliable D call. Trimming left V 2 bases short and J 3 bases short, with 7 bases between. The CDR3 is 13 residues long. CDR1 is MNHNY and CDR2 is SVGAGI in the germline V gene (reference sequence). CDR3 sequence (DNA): TGTGCCAGCAGTTACGTTGGGGACACTGAAGCTTTCTTT. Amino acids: CASSYVGDTEAFF.

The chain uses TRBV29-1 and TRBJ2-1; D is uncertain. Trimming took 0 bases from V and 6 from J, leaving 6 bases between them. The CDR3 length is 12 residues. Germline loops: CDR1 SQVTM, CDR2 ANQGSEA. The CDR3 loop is CSVEDRVNEQFF. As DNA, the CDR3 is TGCAGCGTTGAAGATCGGGTCAATGAGCAGTTCTTC.

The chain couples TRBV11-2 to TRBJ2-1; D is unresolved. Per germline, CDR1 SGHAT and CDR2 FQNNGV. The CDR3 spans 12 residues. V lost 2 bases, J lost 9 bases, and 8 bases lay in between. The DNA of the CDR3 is TGTGCCAGCAGCTTACGGGTCAGTGAGCAGTTCTTC. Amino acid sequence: CASSLRVSEQFF.